The 9 T cell receptor beta chains presented below share a single source sample, sequenced in a study of regulatory T cells in long-lasting Graves disease. Sample time point: newly diagnosed GD, antithyroid drugs for less than 3 months. PBMCs were the source of the RNA used for TCR sequencing. With iRepertoire HTBI primers and Arm-PCR of CDR3 regions, TCR beta libraries were built. TCRdb passed the multiplex PCR reads through MiXCR, listing each CDR3 protein once. The sample carries roughly 500,000 distinct CDR3 sequences, around an eighth recorded once. The sample was also linked to a second study, of T cells in Graves' hyperthyroidism and ophthalmopathy.

This specimen was peripheral blood mononuclear cells (PBMCs), taken at new diagnosis, from a patient treated with antithyroid drugs. These TCRs come from a man younger than 45 with Graves disease.

In its sample, this clonotype was seen many times. The V and J genes are TRBV6-5 and TRBJ2-5; 11 bases agree with TRBD2. This CDR3 spans 16 amino acids. Germline trimming cut 4 bases from V and 4 bases from J; bases unmatched to any gene: 8. Looked up from germline, CDR1 is MNHEY and CDR2 is SVGAGI. CDR3 in amino acids: CASSWGRTSGLETQYF. DNA for the CDR3: TGTGCCAGCAGTTGGGGCCGGACTAGCGGGCTAGAGACCCAGTACTTC.

In this sample, this clonotype turned up many times. The chain has TRBV5-1 and TRBJ2-3; 7 positions match TRBD2. V gave up 6 bases and J gave up 2 bases; unmatched junction bases: 6. The CDR3 contains 14 residues. Germline V gene data show CDR1 as SGHRS and CDR2 as YFSETQ. The CDR3 here is CASNAGVYTDTQYF. CDR3 coding DNA: TGCGCCAGCAACGCGGGAGTTTACACAGATACGCAGTATTTT.

In DNA, the CDR3 is TGTGCCAGCAGTAGCCAGCGTTACCCCTACGAGCAGTACTTC. It translates to CASSSQRYPYEQYF. The gene calls are TRBV7-2 and TRBJ2-7; D call uncertain. The germline V and J ends were trimmed by 6 bases and 2 bases, with 14 bases remaining between them. The CDR3 extends over 14 amino acids. CDR1 and CDR2 from the germline V gene are SGHTA and FQGNSA.

The chain joins TRBV7-9 to TRBJ2-1; D ambiguous. Germline values: CDR1 SEHNR, CDR2 FQNEAQ (reference sequence). Trimming shortened V by 1 base and J by 10 bases, and 8 bases separated the two germline ends. The CDR3 has 12 amino acids. The CDR3 sequence is CASSLEAGEQFF. The CDR3 region has the DNA TGTGCCAGCAGCTTAGAGGCCGGGGAGCAGTTCTTC.

This clonotype was counted between two and nine times. The chain combines TRBV5-1 with TRBJ2-2; the D gene is possibly TRBD2 (5 bases). CDR1 is SGHRS and CDR2 is YFSETQ in the germline V gene. The CDR3 length is 16 residues. V lost 0 bases, J lost 5 bases, and 14 bases lay in between. The CDR3 loop reads CASSLEPPSGTGELFF. DNA for the CDR3: TGCGCCAGCAGCTTGGAACCCCCCTCGGGAACCGGGGAGCTGTTTTTT.

This clonotype has only a few counts. A read error is likely, as this CDR3 ends without the conserved phenylalanine or tryptophan. Because the CDR3's place on the DNA is in doubt, the DNA is left out and the CDR3 is given as listed by TCRdb. The chain carries TRBV7-6 and TRBJ2-7; the table calls TRBD1, which could not be checked here. Germline loops: CDR1 SGHVS, CDR2 FNYEAQ. From its first to its last residue, the CDR3 has 12 amino acids. This CDR3 is CASGGLGGVKLS.

Ten or more counts support this clonotype. This chain uses TRBV7-9 with TRBJ2-2; D not resolved. The V and J ends lost 8 bases and 6 bases respectively, with 13 bases between them. Per the germline V gene, CDR1 is SEHNR and CDR2 is FQNEAQ (reference sequence). The CDR3 is 13 amino acids. In nucleotides, the CDR3 is TGTGCCAGCGGGGATCGAGGCCCCGGGGAGCTGTTTTTT. Its translation is CASGDRGPGELFF.

This clonotype came up many times. The rearrangement links TRBV2 to TRBJ2-7; D gene ambiguous. Germline V gene lookup returns CDR1 SNHLY and CDR2 FYNNEI. V lost 8 bases, J lost 0 bases, and 14 bases lay in between. The CDR3 is 14 amino acids. CDR3 sequence: CASAPLVSSYEQYF. DNA for the CDR3: TGTGCCAGCGCCCCGTTGGTGAGCTCCTACGAGCAGTACTTC.

This clonotype was seen many times. Written as DNA, the CDR3 is TGTGCCAGCTTAGAAGAATACAATGAGCAGTTCTTC. Encoded protein: CASLEEYNEQFF. This chain joins TRBV2 and TRBJ2-1; no clear D. The CDR3 is made up of 12 amino acids. The V end was cut by 8 bases, the J end by 4 bases, with 9 bases between. The germline V gene has CDR1 SNHLY and CDR2 FYNNEI.